Below, one TCR beta chain is given with its context. The sample originates from a study of cytomegalovirus exposure and HLA in healthy donors. Vbeta (60) and Jbeta (13) primers were used in the PCR. The method was immunoSEQ multiplex PCR; TCRdb's version includes in-frame clones alone and lacks a portion of them. The data hold approximately 180,000 clones, with about 88% observed a single time. The sequence was obtained from a girl under three years old in good health and CMV-seronegative. Sequenced sample: PBMCs.

CDR3 sequence (DNA): TGCAGCGTTGAAAGGAGGGGGCTTGGCACTGAAGCTTTCTTT. Residues: CSVERRGLGTEAFF. The gene calls are TRBV29-1 and TRBJ1-1, with 7 bases lining up with TRBD1. Germline V gene lookup returns CDR1 SQVTM and CDR2 ANQGSEA. This CDR3 contains 14 residues. V trimming: 2 bases; J trimming: 4 bases; junction bases outside the gene matches: 7.